Listed here are 27 T cell receptor beta chains from one sample, sequenced in a study of blood T cell repertoires in COVID-19. TCRdb keeps only in-frame clones here, not all; method: immunoSEQ multiplex PCR. The data contain about 370,000 clones, roughly nine tenths of them singletons. The sample was PBMCs or T cells enriched from blood (not recorded which). The receptor set was obtained from a man aged 18 to 30 who had recovered from COVID-19.

The chain couples TRBV27 to TRBJ2-5; D uncertain. The CDR3 covers 13 residues. Trimming shortened V by 3 bases and J by 2 bases, and 7 bases separated the two germline ends. CDR1 and CDR2 (germline): MNHEY, SMNVEV (reference sequence). The CDR3 region is CASSFGGQETQYF. CDR3 nucleotide sequence: TGTGCCAGCAGTTTCGGCGGACAAGAGACCCAGTACTTC.

The chain is built from TRBV6-5 and TRBJ2-2; 10 bases are shared with TRBD1. CDR3 length: 15 residues. Unmatched junction bases numbered 4, after V lost 5 bases and J lost 4 bases. Germline CDR1 reads MNHEY; CDR2 reads SVGAGI. The CDR3 DNA follows: TGTGCCAGCAGTCTACGGACAGGGGGCACCGGGGAGCTGTTTTTT. It encodes CASSLRTGGTGELFF.

The V call is TRBV7-8, the J call TRBJ2-1, with 12 positions matching TRBD1. The CDR3 extends over 22 amino acids. Germline V gives CDR1 SGHVS, CDR2 FQNEAQ. J lost 3 bases, V lost 4 bases, and 22 bases had no gene match. As DNA, the CDR3 is TGTGCCAGCAGCTCCTTAGGGACAGGGGGCGCGGAGGGGCATACGGTCTACAATGAGCAGTTCTTC. It yields the protein CASSSLGTGGAEGHTVYNEQFF.

This sequence joins TRBV5-1 and TRBJ2-5; unclear D gene. The CDR3 extends over 13 amino acids. Germline assignment: CDR1 SGHRS and CDR2 YFSETQ. With 1 base removed from V and 4 bases from J, the gap between germline ends came to 8 bases. This CDR3 reads CASSLSGPETQYF. The CDR3 DNA follows: TGCGCCAGCAGCTTGTCGGGTCCAGAGACCCAGTACTTC.

The chain is built from TRBV15 and TRBJ2-7; 7 positions agree with TRBD1. The CDR3 spans 14 residues. V lost 5 bases to trimming and J lost 2 bases; unmatched junction nucleotides: 6. Per germline, CDR1 LNHNV and CDR2 YYDKDF (reference sequence). In DNA, the CDR3 is TGTGCCACCAGCGCCTCGACAGGGACCTACGAGCAGTACTTC. It specifies CATSASTGTYEQYF.

This rearrangement joins TRBV5-1 to TRBJ1-2, with TRBD1 matching over 7 bases. The CDR3 loop spans 18 amino acids. V was clipped by 1 base and J by 1 base; unmatched bases: 13. Germline CDR1 SGHRS, CDR2 YFSETQ. CDR3 protein: CASSLRGGRTGFNYGYTF. CDR3 bases: TGCGCCAGCAGCTTGAGAGGAGGGAGGACAGGCTTTAACTATGGCTACACCTTC.

The chain uses TRBV12-5 and TRBJ1-5; no firm D call. V shed 3 bases and J shed 2 bases, with 8 bases lying between them. The germline V gene has CDR1 LGHNT and CDR2 FRNRAP. The CDR3 totals 14 residues. The CDR3 nucleotides are TGTGCTAGTGGTTTCTCGCTAGGCAATCAGCCCCAGCATTTT. This gives the protein CASGFSLGNQPQHF.

J is TRBJ1-1 and V is TRBV11-1, with D possibly TRBD1 on 6 matching bases. CDR3 length: 14 residues. From germline, CDR1 is SGHAT and CDR2 FQDESV (reference sequence). Trimming cost V 3 bases and J 5 bases, with 13 bases left between them. CDR3 residues: CASSFSGVGTEAFF. In nucleotides, the CDR3 is TGTGCCAGCAGCTTTTCAGGGGTTGGGACTGAAGCTTTCTTT. Using reference TRBV11-1 and TRBJ1-1 for the parts outside the CDR3, the full variable domain is EAEVAQSPRYKITEKSQAVAFWCDPISGHATLYWYRQILGQGPELLVQFQDESVVDDSQLPKDRFSAERLKGVDSTLKIQPAELGDSAMYLCASSFSGVGTEAFFGQGTRLTVV.

This clone was detected only once. V is TRBV6-5 and J is TRBJ1-2; tentative D call: TRBD1 (5 bases). Trimming shortened V by 0 bases and J by 3 bases, and 14 bases separated the two germline ends. Germline V gene sequence: CDR1 MNHEY, CDR2 SVGAGI. The CDR3 is 16 amino acids. The CDR3 is CASSYSHGAGDYGYTF. The CDR3 DNA reads as TGTGCCAGCAGTTACTCCCACGGGGCGGGGGACTATGGCTACACCTTC.

The chain couples TRBV4-1 to TRBJ1-6; D might be TRBD1 (5 bases). CDR1 is MGHRA, CDR2 YSYEKL, per germline. Trimming cost V 4 bases and J 3 bases, with 10 bases left between them. The CDR3 is 15 amino acids. CDR3 amino acids: CASSLPGGYNSPLHF. The DNA of the CDR3 is TGCGCCAGCAGCCTACCGGGGGGCTATAATTCACCCCTCCACTTT.

The chain couples TRBV18 to TRBJ1-2; TRBD1 aligns across 9 bases. The CDR3 length is 19 residues. Germline CDR1 reads KGHSH; CDR2 reads LQKENI. V lost 5 bases, J lost 4 bases, and 20 bases stayed unmatched. The CDR3 sequence is CASSRGQPGQGTGSYGYTF. The CDR3 DNA follows: TGTGCCAGCTCAAGAGGCCAACCGGGACAGGGAACGGGGAGCTATGGCTACACCTTC.

The chain is built from TRBV4-3 and TRBJ2-7, with 8 bases identical to TRBD1. CDR1 is LGHNA, CDR2 YSLEER, per germline. This CDR3 comprises 15 residues. V gave up 5 bases and J gave up 2 bases; unmatched junction bases: 8. The CDR3 nucleotides read TGCGCCAGCAGCGACCGGACAGGGTCCGCCTACGAGCAGTACTTC. Its protein product is CASSDRTGSAYEQYF.

V usage is TRBV18 and J usage is TRBJ2-7, with 7 bases fitting TRBD2. V was pared by 3 bases and J by 2 bases, with 7 bases of the junction left unmatched. CDR1 and CDR2 from the germline V gene are KGHSH and LQKENI. CDR3 size: 15 residues. CDR3 sequence reads: CASSPWGGKPYEQYF. The DNA of the CDR3 is TGTGCCAGCTCACCTTGGGGGGGGAAACCCTACGAGCAGTACTTC.

This chain uses TRBV19 with TRBJ2-2, with a tentative D call TRBD2 (6 bases). This CDR3 region has 14 residues. CDR1 and CDR2 from the germline V gene are LNHDA and SQIVND (reference sequence). Deletions cut 6 bases from V and 0 bases from J, with 8 bases between. The CDR3 spells CASRVAANTGELFF. The CDR3 bases are TGTGCCAGTAGGGTAGCGGCGAACACCGGGGAGCTGTTTTTT.

The chain joins TRBV6-5 to TRBJ2-5; D call uncertain. Germline CDR1 reads MNHEY; CDR2 reads SVGAGI. V was clipped by 2 bases and J by 5 bases, with 9 bases between them. This CDR3 region has 13 residues. The CDR3 is CASSYGVRETQYF. The CDR3 coding sequence is TGTGCCAGCAGTTACGGTGTCAGGGAGACCCAGTACTTC.

The J gene is TRBJ1-6, the V gene TRBV28, with 10 bases matching TRBD1. From germline, CDR1 is MDHEN and CDR2 SYDVKM. Germline trimming cut 7 bases from V and 0 bases from J; bases unmatched to any gene: 12. The CDR3 has 19 residues. The CDR3 spells CASNLSGQGLSSYNSPLHF. The CDR3 DNA follows: TGTGCCAGCAACTTATCGGGACAGGGGCTTAGCTCCTATAATTCACCCCTCCACTTT.

The genes are TRBV18 and TRBJ2-5, with D unclear. Germline CDR1 is KGHSH and CDR2 is LQKENI. The germline V and J ends were trimmed by 3 bases and 0 bases, with 8 bases remaining between them. The CDR3 length is 14 residues. CDR3 residues: CASSPDGYQETQYF. The DNA of the CDR3 is TGTGCCAGCTCACCCGACGGGTACCAAGAGACCCAGTACTTC.

The chain combines TRBV7-9 with TRBJ2-7, with D maybe TRBD1 (6 bases). Per germline, CDR1 SEHNR and CDR2 FQNEAQ (reference sequence). The CDR3 sequence is 13 residues long. V lost 5 bases and J lost 7, with 15 bases in between. The CDR3 protein is CASSIPGTREQYF. The CDR3 DNA sequence: TGTGCCAGCAGCATACCCGGGACACGGGAGCAGTACTTC.

This clone was observed a handful of times. This chain joins TRBV9 and TRBJ1-5; D gene ambiguous. CDR3 length: 15 residues. The V and J ends lost 0 bases and 7 bases respectively, with 14 bases between them. CDR1 and CDR2 from the germline V gene are SGDLS and YYNGEE. DNA of the CDR3: TGTGCCAGCAGCGTAGGTGTTAGTGGAGGGCAGCCCCAGCATTTT. Amino acids: CASSVGVSGGQPQHF. Together with reference TRBV9 and TRBJ1-5, the CDR3 gives the full variable domain: DSGVTQTPKHLITATGQRVTLRCSPRSGDLSVYWYQQSLDQGLQFLIQYYNGEERAKGNILERFSAQQFPDLHSELNLSSLELGDSALYFCASSVGVSGGQPQHFGDGTRLSIL.

This clone was counted only a few times. The DNA of the CDR3 is TGTGCTAGTGGTTTGGGCTGGACATCCGGCACTGAAGCTTTCTTT. It is translated as CASGLGWTSGTEAFF. The chain combines TRBV12-5 with TRBJ1-1; D is perhaps TRBD1 (5 bases). CDR1 LGHNT and CDR2 FRNRAP come from the germline V gene. This CDR3 is 15 amino acids long. V was trimmed by 1 base and J by 4 bases, leaving 13 bases between them.

This clone was detected only a few times. Written as DNA, the CDR3 is TGCGCCAGCAGCTTGGAGGGGCGAGCATTAGATACGCAGTATTTT. Its protein is CASSLEGRALDTQYF. The chain employs TRBV5-1 and TRBJ2-3, with D possibly matching TRBD1 (5 bases). Germline V lookup: CDR1 SGHRS, CDR2 YFSETQ. This CDR3 spans 15 amino acids. V was trimmed by 0 bases and J by 5 bases, leaving 13 bases between them.

This clone is a singleton in its sample. This chain connects TRBV19 to TRBJ1-5, with 8 bases that match TRBD1. Germline V gene lookup returns CDR1 LNHDA and CDR2 SQIVND (reference sequence). The V and J ends lost 6 bases and 7 bases, in that order; junction bases with no gene match: 11. The CDR3 extends over 15 amino acids. Here the CDR3 reads CASRTYQGAGQPQHF. CDR3 DNA: TGTGCCAGTAGAACCTACCAGGGGGCAGGGCAGCCCCAGCATTTT.

The chain links TRBV29-1 to TRBJ2-7; 8 nucleotides match TRBD2. CDR1 and CDR2 from the germline V gene are SQVTM and ANQGSEA. CDR3 length: 14 residues. Trimming took 4 bases from V and 5 from J; bases not matched to a gene: 10. This chain's CDR3 is CSVVPGTRVHEQYF. CDR3 nucleotide sequence: TGCAGCGTTGTACCCGGGACTAGAGTCCACGAGCAGTACTTC.

Written as DNA, the CDR3 is TGTGCCAGCAGCCGGGACAGGGAAGGGGTATTATCAGCTTTCTTT. Translated: CASSRDREGVLSAFF. This rearrangement joins TRBV6-5 to TRBJ1-1; 9 bases align to TRBD1. The CDR3 is 15 residues long. Germline loops: CDR1 MNHEY, CDR2 SVGAGI. The junction had 15 bases not matched to a gene; V was cut back by 6 bases and J by 10 bases.

The J gene is TRBJ1-4, the V gene TRBV9, with a possible D match to TRBD1 (5 bases). The CDR3 is 15 amino acids. Between the trimmed V and J ends, which lost 4 bases and 0 bases, there was a span of 10 bases. Per the germline V gene, CDR1 is SGDLS and CDR2 is YYNGEE. CDR3 residues: CASSPQVTTNEKLFF. In DNA, the CDR3 is TGTGCCAGCAGCCCACAGGTTACAACTAATGAAAAACTGTTTTTT. Full variable domain (remainder filled in from reference TRBV9 and TRBJ1-4): DSGVTQTPKHLITATGQRVTLRCSPRSGDLSVYWYQQSLDQGLQFLIQYYNGEERAKGNILERFSAQQFPDLHSELNLSSLELGDSALYFCASSPQVTTNEKLFFGSGTQLSVL.

The rearrangement links TRBV3-1 (or the pseudogene TRBV3-2) to TRBJ1-2; the D gene is possibly TRBD1 (6 bases). V lost 1 base to trimming and J lost 1 base, with 10 bases between them. The CDR3 spans 15 residues. CDR1 is LGHDT and CDR2 is YNNKEL in the germline V gene (reference sequence). The CDR3: CASSQGQAFNYGYTF. Here the CDR3 DNA reads TGTGCCAGCAGCCAAGGACAGGCTTTTAACTATGGCTACACCTTC.

The V gene is TRBV27, the J gene TRBJ2-5; 10 bases fit TRBD1. The V and J ends lost 3 bases and 5 bases, in that order; junction bases with no gene match: 3. CDR1 is MNHEY, CDR2 SMNVEV, per germline (reference sequence). The CDR3 is 14 residues long. CDR3 in amino acids: CASSFDRGQETQYF. CDR3 DNA: TGTGCCAGCAGTTTTGACAGGGGGCAGGAGACCCAGTACTTC.